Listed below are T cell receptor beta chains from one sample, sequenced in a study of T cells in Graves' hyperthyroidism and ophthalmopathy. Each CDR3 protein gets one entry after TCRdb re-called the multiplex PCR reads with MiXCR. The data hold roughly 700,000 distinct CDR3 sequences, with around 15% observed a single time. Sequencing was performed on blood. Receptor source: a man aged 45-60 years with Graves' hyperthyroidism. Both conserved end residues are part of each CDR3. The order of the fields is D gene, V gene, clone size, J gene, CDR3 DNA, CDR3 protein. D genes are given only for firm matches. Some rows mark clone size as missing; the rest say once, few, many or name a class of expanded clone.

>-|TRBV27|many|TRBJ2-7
TGTGCCAGCAGTTTAAAGTCGGGAGGGGGCCTTTACGAGCAGTACTTC
CASSLKSGGGLYEQYF
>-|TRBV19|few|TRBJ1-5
TGTGCCAGTAGCTTTAACAGGGACTCACACAATCAGCCCCAGCATTTT
CASSFNRDSHNQPQHF
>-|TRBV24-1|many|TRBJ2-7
TGTGCCACCAGTGATGCCGGGTCTTCCTACGAGCAGTACTTC
CATSDAGSSYEQYF
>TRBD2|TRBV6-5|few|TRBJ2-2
TGTGCCAGCAGTTACACTAGCGGGGGCACCGGGGAGCTGTTTTTT
CASSYTSGGTGELFF
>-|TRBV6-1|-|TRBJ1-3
TGTGCCAGCAGCCTTCTAGGGGGTCCGGCAGGAAACACCATATATTTT
CASSLLGGPAGNTIYF
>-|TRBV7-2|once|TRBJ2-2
TGTGCCAGCAGCTTACCAACGATCACCGGGGAGCTGTTTTTT
CASSLPTITGELFF
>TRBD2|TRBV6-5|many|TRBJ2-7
TGTGCCAGCAGTTACAGGCTAGCGGGACGCTACGAGCAGTACTTC
CASSYRLAGRYEQYF
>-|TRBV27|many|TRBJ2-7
TGTGCCAGCAGTTTATCGGAGCGGTACGAGCAGTACTTC
CASSLSERYEQYF
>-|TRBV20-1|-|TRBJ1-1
TGCAGTGCTCCCGGACTTCACACTGAAGCTTTCTTT
CSAPGLHTEAFF
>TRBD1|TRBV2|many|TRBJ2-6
TGTGCCAGCATAGGGACAGGAAGGTCCTCTGGGGCCAACGTCCTGACTTTC
CASIGTGRSSGANVLTF
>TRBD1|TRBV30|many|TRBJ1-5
TGTGCCTGGAGTCCAAGTATAACAGGGGGTTATCGGAGCAATCAGCCCCAGCATTTT
CAWSPSITGGYRSNQPQHF
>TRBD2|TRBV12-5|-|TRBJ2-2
TGTGCTAGTGGTCTGGGCGGGAGAGGGTACACCGGGGAGCTGTTTTTT
CASGLGGRGYTGELFF
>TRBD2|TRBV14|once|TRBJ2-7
TGTGCCAGCAGCCAACAACGACTAGCCCCGCCGCAGTACTTC
CASSQQRLAPPQYF
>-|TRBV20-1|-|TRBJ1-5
TGCAGTGCTATCTACAGCGAGCATAGCAATCAGCCCCAGCATTTT
CSAIYSEHSNQPQHF
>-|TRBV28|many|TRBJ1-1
TGTGCCAGCAGTTTAAATGAGGTCACTGAAGCTTTCTTT
CASSLNEVTEAFF
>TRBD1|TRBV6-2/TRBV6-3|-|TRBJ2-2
TGTGCCAGCAGTAGGGGACAGGGGTTTGCCACCGGGGAGCTGTTTTTT
CASSRGQGFATGELFF
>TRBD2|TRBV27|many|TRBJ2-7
TGTGCCAGCAGTTTATGGGCTAGCGGAGGTTACGAGCAGTACTTC
CASSLWASGGYEQYF
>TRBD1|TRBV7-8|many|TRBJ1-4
TGTGCCAGCAGCGAGACAGGGCAGGGGGGTGATGAAAAACTGTTTTTT
CASSETGQGGDEKLFF
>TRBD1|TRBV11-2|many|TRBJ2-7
TGTGCCAGCAGCTGGGACAGCTCCTACGAGCAGTACTTC
CASSWDSSYEQYF
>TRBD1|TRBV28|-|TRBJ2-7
TGTGCCAGCAGTGGGACAGAGGGTAACGAGCAGTGCTTC
CASSGTEGNEQCF
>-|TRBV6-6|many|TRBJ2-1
TGTGCCAGCAGTTACTTAAAGTCTGAGCAGTTCTTC
CASSYLKSEQFF
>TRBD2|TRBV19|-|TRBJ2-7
TGTGCCAGTAGTGCTGGGACTAGCGCTTCCTACGAGCAGTACTTC
CASSAGTSASYEQYF
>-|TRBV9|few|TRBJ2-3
TGTGCCAGCAGCGTAGAGGCCGCGAGCACAGATACGCAGTATTTT
CASSVEAASTDTQYF
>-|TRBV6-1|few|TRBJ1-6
TGTGCCAGCCCGGGACTGACACTCAATTCACCCCTCCACTTT
CASPGLTLNSPLHF
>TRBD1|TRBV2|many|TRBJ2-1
TGTGCCAGCAGTGTCTTGGACAGGGGGCGCGAGCAGTTCTTC
CASSVLDRGREQFF
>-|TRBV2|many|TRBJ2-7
TGTGCCAGCAGTGAGAGTCTAGCGCCCACTTCCTACGAGCAGTACTTC
CASSESLAPTSYEQYF
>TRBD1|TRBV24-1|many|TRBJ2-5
TGTGCCACCAGTGATTTGCAAGGGACAGGGGAAGAGACCCAGTACTTC
CATSDLQGTGEETQYF
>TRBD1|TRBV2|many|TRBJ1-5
TGTGCCAGCAGGGGACAGGGAGGCGGCAATCAGCCCCAGCATTTT
CASRGQGGGNQPQHF
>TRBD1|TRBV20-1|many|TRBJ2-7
TGCAGTGCTGGCGGACAGGGGTGGGAGCAGTACTTC
CSAGGQGWEQYF
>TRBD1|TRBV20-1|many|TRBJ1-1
TGCAGTGCCGAAGGGACAGGGATGAACACTGAAGCTTTCTTT
CSAEGTGMNTEAFF
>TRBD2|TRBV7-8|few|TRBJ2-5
TGTGCCAGCACTTGGGGGACTACAATTGGGGAGACCCAGTACTTC
CASTWGTTIGETQYF
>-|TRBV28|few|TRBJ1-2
TGTGCCAGCAGAATAAACGGCGGGGGGCCGGGGGGCTACACCTTC
CASRINGGGPGGYTF
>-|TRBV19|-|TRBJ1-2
TGTGCCAGTAGCCTTCCTCCGGGGGCGAGTAACTATGGCTACACCTTC
CASSLPPGASNYGYTF
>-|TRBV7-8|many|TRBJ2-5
TGTGCCAGCAGCTTAGGGAGTAATGTCGAGACCCAGTACTTC
CASSLGSNVETQYF
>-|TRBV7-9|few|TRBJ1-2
TGTGCCAGCAGCTTAGTCGGCAGGGGTTTAGGTGGCTACACCTTC
CASSLVGRGLGGYTF
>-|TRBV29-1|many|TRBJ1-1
TGCAGCGCCCTGGTCCGAGAAGACACTGAAGCTTTCTTT
CSALVREDTEAFF
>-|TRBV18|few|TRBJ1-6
TGTGCCAGCTCACTGACCGACCCGACTATCATTTCACCCCTCCACTTT
CASSLTDPTIISPLHF
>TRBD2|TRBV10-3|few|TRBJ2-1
TGTGCCATCAGCCCCTTGGCGGGAGCCTACAATGAGCAGTTCTTC
CAISPLAGAYNEQFF
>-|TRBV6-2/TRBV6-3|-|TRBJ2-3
TGTGCCAGCAGTCCTGGGGATACAGAGACGCAGTATTTT
CASSPGDTETQYF
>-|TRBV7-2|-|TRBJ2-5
TGTGCCAGCAGCAGGTGGTCTACTCAAGTTCAAGAGACCCAGTACTTC
CASSRWSTQVQETQYF
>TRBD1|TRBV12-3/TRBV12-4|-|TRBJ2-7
TGTGCCAGCAGTTCTCGGGGACAGGGGTCCCACGAGCAGTACTTC
CASSSRGQGSHEQYF
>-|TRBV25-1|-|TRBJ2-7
TGTGCCAGCAGTGAATCAACGGAGAGCTCCTACGAGCAGTACTTC
CASSESTESSYEQYF
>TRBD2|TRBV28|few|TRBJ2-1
TGTGCCAGCAGTTCAAGCCCATTAGCGGGCCTGGTTCCCAATGAGCAGTTCTTC
CASSSSPLAGLVPNEQFF
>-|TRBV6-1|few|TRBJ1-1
TGTGCCAGCAGTGAACAGGACACGAACACTGAAGCTTTCTTT
CASSEQDTNTEAFF
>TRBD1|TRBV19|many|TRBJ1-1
TGTGCCAGTAGTGTAAAGTTTGACAGGGTGACTGAAGCTTTCTTT
CASSVKFDRVTEAFF
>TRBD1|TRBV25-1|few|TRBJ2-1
TGTGCCAGCAGTGGGACAGGATTTAACAATGAGCAGTTCTTC
CASSGTGFNNEQFF
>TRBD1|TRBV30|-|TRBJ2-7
TGTGCCTGGAGTGACAGGGGACCCCCCGGCGAGCAGTACTTC
CAWSDRGPPGEQYF
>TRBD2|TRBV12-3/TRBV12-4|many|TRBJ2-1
TGTGCCAGCCGCCGGACTAGCGGGTGGAGCTCCTACAATGAGCAGTTCTTC
CASRRTSGWSSYNEQFF
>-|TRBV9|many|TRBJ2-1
TGTGCCAGCAGCGTAAATTTTCAAATCAATGAGCAGTTCTTC
CASSVNFQINEQFF